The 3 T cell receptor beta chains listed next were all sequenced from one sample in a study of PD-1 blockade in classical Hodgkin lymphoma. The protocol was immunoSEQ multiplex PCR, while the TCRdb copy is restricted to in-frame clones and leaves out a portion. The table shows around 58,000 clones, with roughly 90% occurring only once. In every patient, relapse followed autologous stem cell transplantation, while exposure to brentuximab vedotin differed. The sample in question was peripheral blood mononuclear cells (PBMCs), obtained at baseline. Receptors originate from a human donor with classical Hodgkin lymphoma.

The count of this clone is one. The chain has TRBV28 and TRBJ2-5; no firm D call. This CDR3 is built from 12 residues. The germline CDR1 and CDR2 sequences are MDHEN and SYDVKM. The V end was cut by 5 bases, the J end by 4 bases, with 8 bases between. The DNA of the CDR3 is TGTGCCAGCAGTCCACTGGGAGAGACCCAGTACTTC. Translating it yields CASSPLGETQYF.

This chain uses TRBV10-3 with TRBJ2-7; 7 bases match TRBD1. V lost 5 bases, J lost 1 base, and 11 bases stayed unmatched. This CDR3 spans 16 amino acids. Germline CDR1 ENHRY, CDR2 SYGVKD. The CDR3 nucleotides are TGTGCCATCAGTTTAGGACATCAACAGGGGTCCTACGAGCAGTACTTC. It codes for CAISLGHQQGSYEQYF.

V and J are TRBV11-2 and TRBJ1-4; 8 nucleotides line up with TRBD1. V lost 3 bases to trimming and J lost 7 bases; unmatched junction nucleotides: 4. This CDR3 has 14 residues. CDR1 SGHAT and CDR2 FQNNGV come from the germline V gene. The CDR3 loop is CASSFRGQGEKLFF. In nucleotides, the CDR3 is TGTGCCAGCAGCTTCAGGGGGCAAGGTGAAAAACTGTTTTTT.